Sequencing of this T cell receptor (beta chain) was carried out in a study of T-cell reconstitution after alpha-beta-depleted transplantation in children. Study-level findings and limits: Alpha-beta T cells present about two months after transplant were reported to originate from several hundred expanded graft clones.

About this clonotype itself: Antigen: not known.

Molecular barcoding with unique molecular identifiers was used for the TCRbeta library. TCRdb fed the PCR reads into MiXCR, producing one record per CDR3 protein. The sample contains 450,000 to 550,000 distinct CDR3 sequences, 9.5% to 12% of which appear only once. Germline CDR1 and CDR2: SQVTM and ANQGSEA. V shed 3 bases, J shed 8 bases, and the junction held 10 bases outside the gene matches. There are 15 residues in the CDR3. Here the sequenced sample was PBMCs, mostly from graft donor cells, taken 180 days after TCRalphabeta/CD19-depleted stem cell transplant. The receptor comes from a female patient younger than 10 who had a stem cell transplant for aplastic anemia, so the T cells may come from the graft donor. The chain has TRBV29-1 and TRBJ2-1; 10 bases fit TRBD2. The DNA for the CDR3 is TGCAGCGTTGAGATGTCTAGCGGGAGAAGGCATGAGCAGTTCTTC. Residues: CSVEMSSGRRHEQFF.